Each of the 5 T cell receptor beta chains below was sequenced from the same sample in a study of blood T cell repertoires in COVID-19. Repertoires were generated with immunoSEQ multiplex PCR, while TCRdb's copy carries only in-frame clones and drops some. The data show about 59,000 clones, with under 80% seen just once and around a tenth held by the top ten. Sequences were obtained from peripheral blood. These receptors all come from a human donor in a cohort sampled during active COVID-19.

The chain joins TRBV27 to TRBJ1-5; 7 nucleotides agree with TRBD1. The germline gives CDR1 MNHEY, CDR2 SMNVEV (reference sequence). CDR3 size: 16 residues. The V segment lost 1 base and the J segment 4 bases; nucleotides outside the gene matches: 7. CDR3 loop: CASSLYGGGGNQPQHF. In DNA form, the CDR3 reads TGTGCCAGCAGTTTATATGGAGGGGGCGGGAATCAGCCCCAGCATTTT.

CDR3 DNA sequence: TGTGCCAGCAGCTTAAATAGCGGCTCCTACAATGAGCAGTTCTTC. It codes for CASSLNSGSYNEQFF. The rearrangement uses TRBV11-1 and TRBJ2-1, with a tentative D call TRBD2 (6 bases). The CDR3 runs to 15 residues. CDR1 SGHAT and CDR2 FQDESV come from the germline V gene (reference sequence). With 2 bases removed from V and 0 bases from J, the gap between germline ends came to 8 bases.

V usage is TRBV10-2 and J usage is TRBJ2-2, with 8 bases that match TRBD1. Germline CDR1 reads WSHSY; CDR2 reads SAAADI. The CDR3 is 17 residues long. Trimming at V came to 6 bases and at J to 4 bases, leaving 13 bases not matched to a gene. CDR3 in amino acids: CASRTPSRGPVTGELFF. Written as DNA, the CDR3 is TGCGCCAGCAGAACCCCAAGCAGGGGGCCCGTCACCGGGGAGCTGTTTTTT.

This clone was observed once. V and J are TRBV24-1 and TRBJ1-5, with D possibly TRBD1 on 5 matching bases. Germline V gene sequence: CDR1 KGHDR, CDR2 SFDVKD. The V end was cut by 2 bases, the J end by 1 base, with 11 bases between. CDR3 size: 16 residues. CDR3 sequence (DNA): TGTGCCACCAGTGATTCGGGGACTGGCAGCAATCAGCCCCAGCATTTT. Its translation is CATSDSGTGSNQPQHF.

In this sample, this clone turned up once. The V gene is TRBV6-2 or TRBV6-3, the J gene TRBJ2-7; 13 bases map to TRBD2. Trimming at V came to 2 bases and at J to 0 bases, leaving 16 bases not matched to a gene. CDR3 length: 21 residues. CDR1 is MNHEY and CDR2 is SVGEGT in the germline V gene. CDR3: CASSYRPGLAGEALSSYEQYF. The CDR3, as DNA: TGTGCCAGCAGTTACCGACCTGGACTAGCGGGAGAAGCCTTGAGCTCCTACGAGCAGTACTTC.